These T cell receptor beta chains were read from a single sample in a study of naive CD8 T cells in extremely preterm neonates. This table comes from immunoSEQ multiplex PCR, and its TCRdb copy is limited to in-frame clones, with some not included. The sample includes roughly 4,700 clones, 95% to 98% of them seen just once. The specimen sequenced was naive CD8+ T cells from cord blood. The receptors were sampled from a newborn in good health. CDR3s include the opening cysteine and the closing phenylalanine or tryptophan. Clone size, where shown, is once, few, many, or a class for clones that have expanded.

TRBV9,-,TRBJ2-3,CASSVGRTSGGGTQYF
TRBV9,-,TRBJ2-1,CASSVVLTGGAYNEQFF
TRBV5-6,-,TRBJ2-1,CASSWGTASYNEQFF
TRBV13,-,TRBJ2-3,CASRGLEADTQYF
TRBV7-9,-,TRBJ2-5,CASSLRYLAGEETQYF
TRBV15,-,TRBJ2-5,CATSRERTGGRETQYF
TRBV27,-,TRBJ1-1,CASTQGLLAFF
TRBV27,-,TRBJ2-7,CASSFTGGYEQYF
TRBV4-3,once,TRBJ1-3,CASSQADRSLRDTIYF
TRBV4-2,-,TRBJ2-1,CASSPPGLAGNEQFF
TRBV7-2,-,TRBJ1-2,CASSFISGFGYTF
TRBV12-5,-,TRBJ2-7,CASGFGGALYEQYF
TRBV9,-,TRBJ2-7,CASSVASVSYEQYF
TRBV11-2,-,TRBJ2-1,CASTTSAGNEQFF
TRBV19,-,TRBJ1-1,CASDKGGMNTEAFF
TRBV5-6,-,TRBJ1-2,CASTAGGLYGYTF
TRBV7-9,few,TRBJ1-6,CASSLVLAGAPLHF
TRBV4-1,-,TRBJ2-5,CASSQVMRLQETQYF
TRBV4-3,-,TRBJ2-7,CASSQVEQAYEQYF
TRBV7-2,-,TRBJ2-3,CASSSLAGVGTDTQYF
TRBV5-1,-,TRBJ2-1,CASSLDLGGRKDEQFF
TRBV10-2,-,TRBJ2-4,CASSDGNGGAIHIQYF
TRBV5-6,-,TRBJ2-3,CASSLGWGRDTQYF
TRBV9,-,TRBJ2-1,CASSPPGLAGGPLDNEQFF
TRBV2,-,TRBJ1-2,CASSPGEGYGYTF
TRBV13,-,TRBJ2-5,CASSLRRTQETQYF
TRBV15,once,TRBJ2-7,CATSQTSDSYEQYF
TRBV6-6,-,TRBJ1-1,CASSYREGYTEAFF
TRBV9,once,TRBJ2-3,CASSVGPTSISTDTQYF
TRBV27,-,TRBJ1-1,CASSTSGTGVPMNTEAFF
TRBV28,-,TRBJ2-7,CASRNPGQGAYEQYF
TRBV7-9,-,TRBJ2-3,CASSLRTGRSTDTQYF
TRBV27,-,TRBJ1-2,CASSPLGGYLYGYTF
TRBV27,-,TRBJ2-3,CASSATPGPDTQYF
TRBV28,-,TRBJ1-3,CASSLDRSSGNTIYF
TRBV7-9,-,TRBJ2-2,CASSATSGGRTSGELFF